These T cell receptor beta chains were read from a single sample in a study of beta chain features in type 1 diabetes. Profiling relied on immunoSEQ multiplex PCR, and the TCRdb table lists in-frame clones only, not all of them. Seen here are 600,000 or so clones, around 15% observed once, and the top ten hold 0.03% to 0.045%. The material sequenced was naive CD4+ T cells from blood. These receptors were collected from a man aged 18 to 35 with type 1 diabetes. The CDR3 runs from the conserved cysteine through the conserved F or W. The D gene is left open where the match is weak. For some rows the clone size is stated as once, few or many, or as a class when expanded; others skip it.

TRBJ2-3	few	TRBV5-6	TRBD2	TGTGCCAGCAACCTCTTGACTAGCGGGGGGGCGGGCACAGATACGCAGTATTTT	CASNLLTSGGAGTDTQYF
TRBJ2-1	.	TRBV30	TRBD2	TGTGCCTGGATGCCAGCGGGGGCGGTTGCGTATGAGCAGTTCTTC	CAWMPAGAVAYEQFF
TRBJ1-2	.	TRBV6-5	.	TGTGCCAGCAGTTACTCTGGAGTCAACTATGGCTACACCTTC	CASSYSGVNYGYTF
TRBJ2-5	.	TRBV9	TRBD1	TGTGCCAGCAGCCCGGACAGGGGGCGAGAGACCCAGTACTTC	CASSPDRGRETQYF
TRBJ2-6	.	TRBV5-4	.	TGTGCCAGCACCGTCCCTGGGGCCAACGTCCTGACTTTC	CASTVPGANVLTF
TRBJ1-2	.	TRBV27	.	TGTGCCCGACAGGCAGGGCTTAGGGATGGCTACACCTTC	CARQAGLRDGYTF
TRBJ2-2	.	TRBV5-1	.	TGCGCCAGCAGCTCCTTTAGGGGAGAGAACACCGGGGAGCTGTTTTTT	CASSSFRGENTGELFF
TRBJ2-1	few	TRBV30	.	TGTGCCTGGACGGCCGGGCGATCGGAAAATGAGCAGTTCTTC	CAWTAGRSENEQFF
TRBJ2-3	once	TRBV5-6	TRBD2	TGTGCCAGCAGCTACCGGGAGGGGTCAGATACGCAGTATTTT	CASSYREGSDTQYF
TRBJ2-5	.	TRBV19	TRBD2	TGTGCCAGCACGGGGCTAGCGGGAGATGGGGAGACCCAGTACTTC	CASTGLAGDGETQYF
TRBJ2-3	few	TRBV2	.	TGTGCCAGCAGGGGGGGAAATACGCAGTATTTT	CASRGGNTQYF
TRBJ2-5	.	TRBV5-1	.	TGCGCCAGCTCAATACCGGGGGTTCAAGAGACCCAGTACTTC	CASSIPGVQETQYF
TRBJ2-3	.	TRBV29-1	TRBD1	TGCAGCGTATCCGGGACAGGAGGCACAGATACGCAGTATTTT	CSVSGTGGTDTQYF
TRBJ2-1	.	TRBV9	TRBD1	TGTGCCAGCAGCGTAGGATCGACAGGGCTGGGAGAGCAGTTCTTC	CASSVGSTGLGEQFF
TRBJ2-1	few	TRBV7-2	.	TGTGCCAGCAGTCAAGCAGGGAATGAGTACAATGAGCAGTTCTTC	CASSQAGNEYNEQFF
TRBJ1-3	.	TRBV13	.	TGTGCCAGCAGCTCTACAAGGAACACCATATATTTT	CASSSTRNTIYF
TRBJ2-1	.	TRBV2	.	TGTGCCAGCAGCGTGCGGGGCACCGAGCAGTTCTTC	CASSVRGTEQFF
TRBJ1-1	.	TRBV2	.	TGTGCCAGCAATGTCCGGCGGAACACTGAAGCTTTCTTT	CASNVRRNTEAFF
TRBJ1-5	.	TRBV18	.	TGTGCCAGCTCACCGGGGTACATTAAGGAGAGGGGTCAGCCCCAGCATTTT	CASSPGYIKERGQPQHF
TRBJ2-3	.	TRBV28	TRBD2	TGTGCCAACTCCCGACGAACTAGCGGGGGCACAGATACGCAGTATTTT	CANSRRTSGGTDTQYF
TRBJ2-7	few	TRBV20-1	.	TGCAGTGCTAAGGCGGGTGAGCAGTACTTC	CSAKAGEQYF
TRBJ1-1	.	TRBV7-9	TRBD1	TGTGCCAGCAGCTTAGATCCGGTTTGGCAGGGGGCCCCGGACACTGAAGCTTTCTTT	CASSLDPVWQGAPDTEAFF
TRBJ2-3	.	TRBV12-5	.	TGTGCTAGTGGCCCGGGACGCGGGGACACAGATACGCAGTATTTT	CASGPGRGDTDTQYF
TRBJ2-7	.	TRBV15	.	TGTGCCACCAGCAGAGATCAGGGACACCACGAGCAGTACTTC	CATSRDQGHHEQYF
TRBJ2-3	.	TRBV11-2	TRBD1	TGTGCCAGCAGCTTAATTTTAATACAGGGGGCTTGGGGCACAGATACGCAGTATTTT	CASSLILIQGAWGTDTQYF
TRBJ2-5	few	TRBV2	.	TGTGCCAGCAGTGAAGGACAGATAGAGACCCAGTACTTC	CASSEGQIETQYF
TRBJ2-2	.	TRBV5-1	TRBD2	TGCGCCAGCAGCCCCCGAGCGGGGGGGCCCACCGGGGAGCTGTTTTTT	CASSPRAGGPTGELFF
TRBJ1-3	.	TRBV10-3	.	TGTGCCATCAGTGAAGGGTTAGGGGGAGGCTCTGGAAACACCATATATTTT	CAISEGLGGGSGNTIYF
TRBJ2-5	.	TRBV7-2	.	TGTGCCAGCAGCCTCCTAGCAACAGAGACCCAGTACTTC	CASSLLATETQYF
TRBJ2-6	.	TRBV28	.	TGTGCCAGTTGCCGGGCAGGCCGCTTTGGGGCCAACGTCCTGACTTTC	CASCRAGRFGANVLTF
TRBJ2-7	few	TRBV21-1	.	TGTGCCAGCAGCAAAGTAGAAGTCTACGAGCAGTACTTC	CASSKVEVYEQYF
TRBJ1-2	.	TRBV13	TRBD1	TGTGCCAGCAGCGGGCGGACAGGGAGCCTAACTAAGGATGGCTACACCTTC	CASSGRTGSLTKDGYTF
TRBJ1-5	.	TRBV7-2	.	TGTGCCAGCAGCTTTCGGGGGGCACCTAGCAATCAGCCCCAGCATTTT	CASSFRGAPSNQPQHF
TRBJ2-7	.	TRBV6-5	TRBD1	TGTGCCACCAGGGACAGGGCCTACGAGCAGTACTTC	CATRDRAYEQYF